There are many counts of the clone carrying this TCR beta chain. What it recognizes is unknown. The data belong to a study of CD8+CD57+ T cells in acquired aplastic anemia. As for the study in general: Sorted CD4+ and CD8+ cells yielded DNA averaging around 3.2 ug. General study points: In CD8+ cells, Simpson's diversity showed no significant difference between patients and controls.

This CDR3 contains 14 residues. The V gene's germline CDR1 is SNHLY and CDR2 FYNNEI. V lost 7 bases and J 0 bases, leaving 10 bases between the germline ends. TCR beta VDJ combinations and CDR3 sequences were profiled from genomic DNA. TCRdb recomputed calls from the reads with MiXCR, one row per CDR3 protein. The table shows about 190,000 distinct CDR3 sequences, with less than 70% occurring only once. The chain is built from TRBV2 and TRBJ1-5; no definite D call. The receptor's source is a human donor in good health, serving as a control. Input material: sorted CD4+, CD8+, or CD8+CD57+ T cells (not recorded which) from PBMCs. The CDR3 DNA sequence: TGTGCCAGCAATGGGGTTGTTAGCAATCAGCCCCAGCATTTT. It codes for CASNGVVSNQPQHF.